The 6 T cell receptor beta chains below come from one sample, sequenced in a study of blood T cell repertoires in COVID-19. Only in-frame clones appear in the TCRdb table, and some are missing; sequencing was by immunoSEQ multiplex PCR. The sample gives 250,000 to 350,000 clones, 80% to 85% of which show up once; 15% to 18% is in the top ten. Material for sequencing was peripheral blood. The receptors derive from a person between 65 and 79 years old with COVID-19, enrolled during active disease.

The chain is built from TRBV24-1 and TRBJ2-5; the match to TRBD2 covers 15 bases. Germline V gives CDR1 KGHDR, CDR2 SFDVKD. V shed 6 bases and J 4 bases; nucleotides not matched to a gene: 2. This CDR3 comprises 15 residues. CDR3 sequence: CATSLGLAGGETQYF. The CDR3 DNA is TGTGCCACCAGTTTGGGACTAGCGGGAGGAGAGACCCAGTACTTC.

The rearrangement links TRBV19 to TRBJ1-3; weak D call: TRBD1 (6 bases). The CDR3 consists of 16 residues. Germline CDR1 reads LNHDA; CDR2 reads SQIVND (reference sequence). Trimming cost V 6 bases and J 0 bases, with 15 bases left between them. The CDR3 region is CASSLGHQRSGNTIYF. The CDR3 DNA reads as TGTGCCAGTAGCTTGGGACACCAACGCTCTGGAAACACCATATATTTT.

This chain links TRBV4-1 with TRBJ2-1; TRBD2 matches 7 bases. The CDR3 sequence is 17 residues long. V lost 1 base to trimming and J lost 5 bases; unmatched junction nucleotides: 11. Germline loops: CDR1 MGHRA, CDR2 YSYEKL. CDR3 sequence: CASSQGGKRGIDNEQFF. The CDR3 DNA reads as TGCGCCAGCAGCCAAGGGGGTAAGCGGGGAATCGACAATGAGCAGTTCTTC.

The gene calls are TRBV28 and TRBJ2-5; 8 nucleotides match TRBD2. V shed 6 bases, J shed 5 bases, and the junction held 11 bases outside the gene matches. The CDR3 totals 15 residues. CDR1 and CDR2 from the germline V gene are MDHEN and SYDVKM. CDR3 DNA: TGTGCCAGCAGCCCGCGGGGGGTCCCACAGGAGACCCAGTACTTC. It codes for CASSPRGVPQETQYF.

The chain joins TRBV7-9 to TRBJ2-1; 10 bases are shared with TRBD2. V was pared by 1 base and J by 9 bases, with 6 bases of the junction left unmatched. This CDR3 comprises 15 residues. From germline, CDR1 is SEHNR and CDR2 FQNEAQ (reference sequence). The CDR3 DNA reads as TGTGCCAGCAGCTTAGATCTAGCGGGAGTTGGTGAGCAGTTCTTC. This encodes CASSLDLAGVGEQFF.

The rearrangement links TRBV4-1 to TRBJ2-7; possible D gene TRBD2, 6 bases. This CDR3 has 14 amino acids. Germline-derived CDR1 and CDR2 are MGHRA and YSYEKL. The V and J ends lost 1 base and 2 bases respectively, with 9 bases between them. As DNA, the CDR3 is TGCGCCAGCAGCCAAGTTCAGCGGGCCTACGAGCAGTACTTC. It is translated as CASSQVQRAYEQYF.